The 22 T cell receptor beta chains below all came from one sample that was sequenced in a study of CD8 T cell repertoires and HIV-1 epitope variants. No antigen has been assigned to these receptors. Sequencing used immunoSEQ multiplex PCR; TCRdb keeps in-frame clones, though not all of them. This sample has 6,100 or so clones, with around two thirds found just once. Sequencing was carried out using cultured CD8+ T cells derived from PBMCs. These TCRs come from a male donor with HIV.

The sample holds a few counts of this clone. This chain connects TRBV7-2 to TRBJ2-7, with 9 nucleotides matching TRBD1. Trimming cost V 1 base and J 2 bases; bases outside gene matches: 3. The CDR3 has 15 residues. Germline CDR1 reads SGHTA; CDR2 reads FQGNSA. CDR3 nucleotide sequence: TGTGCCAGCAGCTTAGAAGGGACAGGGCCCTACGAGCAGTACTTC. The encoded protein is CASSLEGTGPYEQYF. The full variable domain, with the rest looked up from reference TRBV7-2 and TRBJ2-7, is GAGVSQSPSNKVTEKGKDVELRCDPISGHTALYWYRQSLGQGLEFLIYFQGNSAPDKSGLPSDRFSAERTGGSVSTLTIQRTQQEDSAVYLCASSLEGTGPYEQYFGPGTRLTVT.

This chain joins TRBV19 and TRBJ2-7; a possible D gene is TRBD1 (6 bases). Germline CDR1 and CDR2: LNHDA and SQIVND (reference sequence). This CDR3 is built from 15 residues. Trimming shortened V by 6 bases and J by 3 bases, and 18 bases separated the two germline ends. CDR3 amino acids: CASSVTGHGGYEQYF. In nucleotides, the CDR3 is TGTGCCAGTAGCGTGACAGGTCACGGAGGCTACGAGCAGTACTTC.

The rearrangement links TRBV5-1 to TRBJ1-1, with a weak D call TRBD1 (6 bases). Germline V CDR1 and CDR2: SGHRS, YFSETQ. V was pared by 3 bases and J by 3 bases, with 21 bases between. CDR3 length equals 17 residues. The CDR3, as DNA: TGCGCCAGCAGCTCTAGGGGGGCAGGTAATCTGTACACTGAAGCTTTCTTT. Amino acid sequence: CASSSRGAGNLYTEAFF.

The rearrangement joins TRBV5-8 to TRBJ2-5, with TRBD2 matching 11 bases. Per germline, CDR1 SGHTS and CDR2 YDEGEE. CDR3 length: 14 amino acids. J lost 5 bases, V lost 4 bases, and 4 bases had no gene match. The CDR3 spells CASSGGTSGETQYF. CDR3 nucleotides: TGTGCCAGCAGCGGGGGGACTAGCGGTGAGACCCAGTACTTC. Using reference TRBV5-8 and TRBJ2-5 for the parts outside the CDR3, the full variable domain is EAGVTQSPTHLIKTRGQQATLRCSPISGHTSVYWYQQALGLGLQFLLWYDEGEERNRGNFPPRFSGRQFPNYSSELNVNALELEDSALYLCASSGGTSGETQYFGPGTRLLVL.

The chain joins TRBV25-1 to TRBJ1-3, with D unclear. The CDR3 loop spans 15 amino acids. Germline values: CDR1 MGHDK, CDR2 SYGVNS. V gave up 3 bases and J gave up 0 bases, with 9 bases separating them. The CDR3 DNA reads as TGTGCCAGCAGTGATTTTGGCAGCTCTGGAAACACCATATATTTT. Translated, it gives CASSDFGSSGNTIYF. Supplemented by reference TRBV25-1 and TRBJ1-3, the full variable domain reads EADIYQTPRYLVIGTGKKITLECSQTMGHDKMYWYQQDPGMELHLIHYSYGVNSTEKGDLSSESTVSRIRTEHFPLTLESARPSHTSQYLCASSDFGSSGNTIYFGEGSWLTVV.

This clone has a handful of counts. The chain employs TRBV4-3 and TRBJ1-1; D gene unclear. There are 14 residues in the CDR3. The V end lost 1 base, the J end lost 7 bases, and 13 bases lay between the germline ends. Germline assignment: CDR1 LGHNA and CDR2 YSLEER. The CDR3 reads CASSQAEGGIEAFF. The DNA for the CDR3 is TGCGCCAGCAGCCAAGCAGAGGGAGGTATTGAAGCTTTCTTT.

This sequence joins TRBV7-3 and TRBJ1-5; perhaps TRBD1 as D (5 bases). Trimming removed 6 bases from V and 6 bases from J, with 9 bases in between. The CDR3 contains 12 residues. In germline, CDR1 is SGHTA, CDR2 FQGTGA. Written as DNA, the CDR3 is TGTGCCAGCAGAGCGGGGACTCAGCCCCAGCATTTT. This translates into CASRAGTQPQHF.

This clone is a singleton in its sample. The chain combines TRBV4-1 with TRBJ2-7; D is possibly TRBD1 (5 bases). This CDR3 spans 16 amino acids. Trimming shortened V by 1 base and J by 2 bases, and 15 bases separated the two germline ends. Germline V gives CDR1 MGHRA, CDR2 YSYEKL. DNA for the CDR3: TGCGCCAGCAGCCAAGTTGGAGAAAAGGGGCCCTACGAGCAGTACTTC. The encoded protein is CASSQVGEKGPYEQYF.

The chain recombines TRBV27 with TRBJ2-5; no reliable D call. There are 13 residues in the CDR3. The V gene lost 5 bases and the J gene lost 5 bases, with 12 bases spanning the gap. Germline-derived CDR1 and CDR2 are MNHEY and SMNVEV (reference sequence). The CDR3 protein is CASSPISVETQYF. In nucleotides, the CDR3 is TGTGCCAGCAGTCCAATCTCTGTGGAGACCCAGTACTTC.

This chain uses TRBV11-2 with TRBJ1-1; D may be TRBD1 (5 bases). Between the trimmed V and J ends, which lost 1 base and 4 bases, there was a span of 22 bases. The germline gives CDR1 SGHAT, CDR2 FQNNGV. This CDR3 has 18 amino acids. CDR3 bases: TGTGCCAGCAGCTTAGTAAGACCCCCAGGGCCCCCGGGCACTGAAGCTTTCTTT. It yields the protein CASSLVRPPGPPGTEAFF.

This sequence joins TRBV5-1 and TRBJ2-3; D perhaps matches TRBD1 (6 bases). V shed 3 bases and J shed 6 bases, with 17 bases lying between them. This CDR3 comprises 15 residues. Looked up from germline, CDR1 is SGHRS and CDR2 is YFSETQ. CDR3 nucleotides: TGCGCCAGCAGCTCCAGGGGCAGTGTTACGGATACGCAGTATTTT. Translating gives CASSSRGSVTDTQYF.

The V call is TRBV2, the J call TRBJ2-3; 13 bases are a match to TRBD2. The CDR3 has 16 amino acids. The germline V gene has CDR1 SNHLY and CDR2 FYNNEI. J was trimmed by 2 bases and V by 6 bases; bases with no gene match: 5. CDR3 loop: CASSQGTSGVTDTQYF. CDR3 coding DNA: TGTGCCAGCAGCCAAGGGACTAGCGGGGTCACAGATACGCAGTATTTT.

The chain couples TRBV6-5 to TRBJ2-7; D uncertain. The CDR3 covers 8 residues. Germline V CDR1 and CDR2: MNHEY, SVGAGI. CDR3 sequence (DNA): TGTTCCACTGGCGAGCAGTACTTC. Translation: CSTGEQYF.

CDR3 residues: CASGGQGKGNEQFF. CDR3 nucleotide sequence: TGTGCCAGCGGCGGGCAGGGGAAGGGCAATGAGCAGTTCTTC. This rearrangement joins TRBV7-9 to TRBJ2-1, with D maybe TRBD1 (6 bases). Trimming took 8 bases from V and 6 from J, leaving 17 bases between them. This CDR3 is built from 14 residues. The germline V gene has CDR1 SEHNR and CDR2 FQNEAQ (reference sequence).

The table lists this clone with a few counts. V and J are TRBV9 and TRBJ2-3; D is perhaps TRBD1 (6 bases). The germline CDR1 and CDR2 sequences are SGDLS and YYNGEE. V gave up 4 bases and J gave up 4 bases, with 25 bases separating them. CDR3 length: 18 amino acids. The CDR3 nucleotides are TGTGCCAGCAGCATGCCCGGTCCCGGACAGATATCTGCAGATACGCAGTATTTT. It codes for CASSMPGPGQISADTQYF.

V is TRBV28 and J is TRBJ1-2; D remains unclear. The germline gives CDR1 MDHEN, CDR2 SYDVKM. V gave up 2 bases and J gave up 4 bases, with 8 bases separating them. The CDR3 is made up of 13 amino acids. The CDR3 region has the DNA TGTGCCAGCAGTTTAATCTCTGGCTATGGCTACACCTTC. Amino acid sequence: CASSLISGYGYTF.

In its sample, this clone ranks as medium-sized. This sequence joins TRBV7-9 and TRBJ2-7; 11 positions agree with TRBD1. Trimming removed 0 bases from V and 7 bases from J; junction bases left unmatched: 11. The germline V gene has CDR1 SEHNR and CDR2 FQNEAQ (reference sequence). CDR3 length: 17 residues. DNA for the CDR3: TGTGCCAGCAGCTTAGCAGGACTAGGACAGGGGGCTTATGAGCAGTACTTC. Translating it yields CASSLAGLGQGAYEQYF.

This clone came up a few times. This sequence joins TRBV2 and TRBJ2-3; a possible D gene is TRBD1 (5 bases). There are 13 residues in the CDR3. The V gene lost 6 bases and the J gene lost 4 bases, with 11 bases spanning the gap. Looked up from germline, CDR1 is SNHLY and CDR2 is FYNNEI. CDR3 protein: CASRLLGADTQYF. For the CDR3, the DNA is TGTGCCAGCAGACTCTTAGGGGCAGATACGCAGTATTTT.

The table lists this clone with a few counts. V and J are TRBV28 and TRBJ2-7; tentatively, D is TRBD2 (6 bases). V was cut by 5 bases and J by 4 bases, with 12 bases left in between. From germline, CDR1 is MDHEN and CDR2 SYDVKM. The CDR3 runs to 13 residues. CDR3 in amino acids: CASSPTLAYEQYF. DNA of the CDR3: TGTGCCAGCAGTCCCACACTAGCTTACGAGCAGTACTTC.

The CDR3 nucleotides read TGTGCCAGCAGCCAAGGATCGACGGTGAATAATGAAAAACTGTTTTTT. Its translation is CASSQGSTVNNEKLFF. The chain is built from TRBV4-2 and TRBJ1-4, with D hard to call. Trimming left V 1 base short and J 4 bases short, with 13 bases between. Germline CDR1 is LGHNA and CDR2 is YNFKEQ. This CDR3 comprises 16 residues.

V is TRBV28 and J is TRBJ2-1; D remains ambiguous. From germline, CDR1 is MDHEN and CDR2 SYDVKM. The CDR3 has 12 amino acids. The V end was cut by 2 bases, the J end by 10 bases, with 9 bases between. The CDR3 is CASSLVGREQFF. Written as DNA, the CDR3 is TGTGCCAGCAGTTTAGTCGGGCGGGAGCAGTTCTTC.

This clone was seen just once. The chain uses TRBV6-4 and TRBJ1-1, with D unresolved. Germline CDR1 MRHNA, CDR2 SNTAGT. V was cut by 0 bases and J by 3 bases, with 5 bases left in between. The CDR3 length is 13 residues. CDR3 sequence reads: CASSDSTYTEAFF. CDR3 DNA: TGTGCCAGCAGTGACTCGACTTACACTGAAGCTTTCTTT.